The text below deals with one TCR beta chain. At one of its ends the junction is not consistent with the germline gene, which may arise from a read error. This specimen belongs to a study of tumor-infiltrating lymphocytes in primary liver carcinoma. The CDR3 totals 14 residues. Germline loops: CDR1 MNHEY, CDR2 SVGAGI. A constant-region primer primed TCR beta cDNA synthesis from 500 ng of total RNA. Modified slightly, ARM-PCR produced TCR beta libraries over three nested multiplex PCR rounds. TRBV1-TRBV30 forward and Cbeta reverse primers drove the first two approximately 11-cycle rounds. Using its own MiXCR run on the multiplex PCR reads, TCRdb lists one record per CDR3 protein. The sample lists some 200,000 distinct CDR3 sequences; 65% were seen once. Researchers drew blood RNA from unsorted whole blood and extracted germline DNA as well.

The rearrangement uses TRBV6-5 and TRBJ1-1; 7 bases match TRBD1. Sequencing was carried out using peripheral blood. The clonotype comes from a woman in her sixties or seventies with primary liver carcinoma and hepatitis B virus infection. CDR3 region: CASNYLGGGTETFF. CDR3 nucleotides: TGTGCCAGCAATTACCTCGGAGGGGGCACTGAAACTTTCTTT.